The 28 T cell receptor beta chains in this list originate from one sample, sequenced in a study of CD8 T cells in ankylosing spondylitis. General study points: Characteristic, it appeared, of ankylosing spondylitis blood was a TCR beta motif of fewer than 10 highly homologous variants.

No antigen has been identified for these receptors. TCRdb passed the 5' RACE reads through MiXCR, listing each CDR3 protein once. The sample has approximately 500,000 distinct CDR3 sequences, 9.5% to 15% seen once. Material for sequencing was blood, either unsorted or a sorted T cell fraction (not recorded which). These receptor sequences come from a male donor with ankylosing spondylitis.

Only a few counts were recorded for this clonotype. The rearrangement links TRBV24-1 to TRBJ2-2; 7 bases line up with TRBD2. Trimming cost V 4 bases and J 4 bases; bases outside gene matches: 8. The germline V gene encodes CDR1 KGHDR and CDR2 SFDVKD. The CDR3 loop spans 16 amino acids. The chain's CDR3 is CATSDRAGLVTGELFF. The CDR3 DNA reads as TGTGCCACCAGTGACCGAGCGGGGTTAGTCACCGGGGAGCTGTTTTTT.

The chain links TRBV5-1 to TRBJ1-1; weak D call: TRBD1 (6 bases). Trimming left V 4 bases short and J 5 bases short, with 18 bases between. The CDR3 has 15 residues. Germline loops: CDR1 SGHRS, CDR2 YFSETQ. Here the CDR3 DNA reads TGCGCCAGCAGCGTCGGTCCGGGACATGGTACTGAAGCTTTCTTT. It encodes CASSVGPGHGTEAFF. The variable domain in full, with the rest retrieved from reference TRBV5-1 and TRBJ1-1, is KAGVTQTPRYLIKTRGQQVTLSCSPISGHRSVSWYQQTPGQGLQFLFEYFSETQRNKGNFPGRFSGRQFSNSRSEMNVSTLELGDSALYLCASSVGPGHGTEAFFGQGTRLTVV.

There are a few counts of this clonotype. The chain carries TRBV25-1 and TRBJ2-1; weak D call: TRBD2 (7 bases). Trimming stripped 1 base from V and 8 bases from J, with 12 bases between. Germline lookup yields CDR1 MGHDK and CDR2 SYGVNS. This CDR3 has 14 residues. CDR3 sequence reads: CASSEWGGQDEQFF. The CDR3 region has the DNA TGTGCCAGCAGTGAATGGGGGGGCCAGGATGAGCAGTTCTTC.

A few counts support this clonotype. The chain is built from TRBV3-1 and TRBJ2-1; 7 nucleotides agree with TRBD2. Germline V gene sequence: CDR1 LGHDT, CDR2 YNNKEL (reference sequence). This CDR3 is 14 amino acids long. Germline trimming cut 4 bases from V and 9 bases from J; bases unmatched to any gene: 9. CDR3 sequence reads: CASSLGLEGFEQFF. For the CDR3, the DNA is TGTGCCAGCAGCCTCGGACTAGAGGGATTTGAGCAGTTCTTC.

This clonotype has ten or more counts. The chain is built from TRBV4-2 and TRBJ2-1, with D possibly called TRBD1 or TRBD2 (7 bases each). Germline CDR1 is LGHNA and CDR2 is YNFKEQ. The CDR3 contains 15 residues. V lost 5 bases and J 6 bases, leaving 17 bases between the germline ends. This chain's CDR3 is CASSNRGGIFNEQFF. The CDR3 DNA follows: TGTGCCAGCAGCAACAGGGGAGGGATCTTCAATGAGCAGTTCTTC.

V and J are TRBV24-1 and TRBJ2-2; 7 bases map to TRBD2. Unmatched junction bases numbered 7, after V lost 7 bases and J lost 0 bases. CDR3 size: 16 residues. CDR1 and CDR2 from the germline V gene are KGHDR and SFDVKD. CDR3 in amino acids: CATSTLADSNTGELFF. For the CDR3, the DNA is TGTGCCACCAGCACCCTAGCGGACTCGAACACCGGGGAGCTGTTTTTT.

This clonotype was picked up many times. The CDR3: CASSQGLAAQYNEQFF. CDR3 sequence (DNA): TGTGCCAGCAGCCAGGGACTAGCGGCTCAGTACAATGAGCAGTTCTTC. The chain links TRBV3-1 to TRBJ2-1, with 11 bases aligning to TRBD2. The CDR3 is 16 residues long. V gave up 3 bases and J gave up 4 bases; unmatched junction bases: 5. Germline CDR1 and CDR2: LGHDT and YNNKEL (reference sequence).

This clonotype has only a few counts. The chain links TRBV5-1 to TRBJ1-3; 7 nucleotides agree with TRBD1. This CDR3 has 15 amino acids. Trimming removed 2 bases from V and 2 bases from J; junction bases left unmatched: 4. Germline CDR1 reads SGHRS; CDR2 reads YFSETQ. This CDR3 reads CASSLDGTAGNTIYF. The CDR3 nucleotides read TGCGCCAGCAGCTTAGATGGGACAGCTGGAAACACCATATATTTT.

This clonotype was observed a handful of times. The genes are TRBV14 and TRBJ2-7; TRBD2 matches 11 bases. The ends lost 2 bases at V and 2 bases at J; junction bases unmatched: 5. The CDR3 is made up of 16 amino acids. In germline, CDR1 is SGHDN, CDR2 FVKESK. This CDR3 reads CASSQLPGLAAYEQYF. The CDR3, as DNA: TGTGCCAGCAGCCAACTACCGGGACTAGCGGCCTACGAGCAGTACTTC.

This clonotype was detected only a few times. The V call is TRBV6-4, the J call TRBJ2-5; no firm D call. CDR1 MRHNA and CDR2 SNTAGT come from the germline V gene. This CDR3 comprises 15 residues. V lost 7 bases, J lost 2 bases, and 17 bases lay in between. CDR3 sequence (DNA): TGTGCCAGCACCCTGAGTGGTAGCCCTCAAGAGACCCAGTACTTC. As protein: CASTLSGSPQETQYF.

This clonotype turned up a few times. The chain carries TRBV6-1 and TRBJ1-1, with D tentatively TRBD1 (6 bases). Germline V gives CDR1 MNHNS, CDR2 SASEGT. This CDR3 region has 14 residues. V lost 2 bases, J lost 4 bases, and 11 bases lay in between. The CDR3 region is CASSETGLSTEAFF. As DNA, the CDR3 is TGTGCCAGCAGTGAAACAGGGTTAAGCACTGAAGCTTTCTTT.

The chain employs TRBV11-3 and TRBJ2-1; D unclear. The CDR3 consists of 16 residues. The V gene's germline CDR1 is SGHNT and CDR2 YENEEA. Trimming removed 1 base from V and 6 bases from J, with 16 bases in between. CDR3 nucleotides: TGTGCCAGCAGCTTAGTTAGGTTCCCAAGGGTCAATGAGCAGTTCTTC. It translates to CASSLVRFPRVNEQFF.

The CDR3 loop is CASSLYLREETQYF. The CDR3, as DNA: TGCGCCAGCAGCTTGTATCTGCGGGAGGAGACCCAGTACTTC. V usage is TRBV5-1 and J usage is TRBJ2-5; 7 bases line up with TRBD2. There are 14 residues in the CDR3. V lost 1 base to trimming and J lost 5 bases; unmatched junction nucleotides: 5. Germline CDR1 is SGHRS and CDR2 is YFSETQ.

This clonotype appeared a few times. V is TRBV5-1 and J is TRBJ1-4; TRBD1 is a possible D gene (6 bases). The germline gives CDR1 SGHRS, CDR2 YFSETQ. The CDR3 is made up of 14 amino acids. Between the trimmed V and J ends, which lost 2 bases and 4 bases, there was a span of 9 bases. For the CDR3, the DNA is TGCGCCAGCAGCTTTACAGGGAGTAATGAAAAACTGTTTTTT. Its protein is CASSFTGSNEKLFF.

The V and J genes are TRBV5-1 and TRBJ1-1, with D perhaps matching TRBD1 (5 bases). The CDR3 is made up of 14 amino acids. Deletions cut 4 bases from V and 1 base from J, with 11 bases between. From germline, CDR1 is SGHRS and CDR2 YFSETQ. The CDR3 DNA reads TGCGCCAGCAGCGGGAAGACAGAGAACACTGAAGCTTTCTTT. It yields the protein CASSGKTENTEAFF.

This chain uses TRBV20-1 with TRBJ2-1; 7 bases align to TRBD1. The V and J ends lost 3 bases and 2 bases, in that order; junction bases with no gene match: 4. CDR1 and CDR2 (germline): DFQATT, SNEGSKA (reference sequence). The CDR3 loop spans 14 amino acids. The CDR3 region is CSARIRGPYNEQFF. In DNA, the CDR3 is TGCAGTGCTAGGATAAGGGGGCCCTACAATGAGCAGTTCTTC.

Ten or more counts support this clonotype. The rearrangement joins TRBV5-1 to TRBJ2-7, with D perhaps TRBD2 (6 bases). The germline V and J ends were trimmed by 4 bases and 0 bases, with 11 bases remaining between them. CDR3 length equals 14 residues. Germline assignment: CDR1 SGHRS and CDR2 YFSETQ. The chain's CDR3 is CASSPDGSSYEQYF. The CDR3 nucleotides read TGCGCCAGCAGCCCGGACGGGAGCTCCTACGAGCAGTACTTC.

This clonotype appeared a few times. The chain couples TRBV20-1 to TRBJ1-5; D not resolved. The germline CDR1 and CDR2 sequences are DFQATT and SNEGSKA (reference sequence). V lost 6 bases to trimming and J lost 0 bases, with 21 bases between them. CDR3 size: 17 residues. CDR3 amino acids: CSAVGGLKDHSNQPQHF. The CDR3 DNA sequence: TGCAGTGCAGTCGGCGGACTAAAGGACCATAGCAATCAGCCCCAGCATTTT.

The chain links TRBV29-1 to TRBJ2-6, with D tentatively TRBD1 or TRBD2 (5 bases each). The V end lost 4 bases, the J end lost 4 bases, and 8 bases lay between the germline ends. Germline V gene sequence: CDR1 SQVTM, CDR2 ANQGSEA. This CDR3 is 13 amino acids long. The DNA for the CDR3 is TGCAGCGTTGGGGGGTTGGGGGCCAACGTCCTGACTTTC. Translated: CSVGGLGANVLTF.

The chain joins TRBV4-2 to TRBJ2-1; no definite D call. There are 18 residues in the CDR3. Germline lookup yields CDR1 LGHNA and CDR2 YNFKEQ. Trimming removed 0 bases from V and 0 bases from J, with 15 bases in between. This CDR3 is CASSQDRRRPFSYNEQFF. As DNA, the CDR3 is TGTGCCAGCAGCCAAGATAGGCGAAGGCCCTTCTCCTACAATGAGCAGTTCTTC.

This clonotype was counted many times. This rearrangement joins TRBV3-1 to TRBJ2-1; the match to TRBD2 covers 8 bases. V was pared by 4 bases and J by 1 base, with 6 bases of the junction left unmatched. The CDR3 extends over 16 amino acids. The germline V gene encodes CDR1 LGHDT and CDR2 YNNKEL (reference sequence). The CDR3 DNA is TGTGCCAGCAGCCGCTTCACTAGCGGATCCTACAATGAGCAGTTCTTC. It is translated as CASSRFTSGSYNEQFF.

V gene TRBV5-1 combines with J gene TRBJ2-5; TRBD1 agrees at 7 bases. V shed 4 bases, J shed 3 bases, and the junction held 6 bases outside the gene matches. Germline V gives CDR1 SGHRS, CDR2 YFSETQ. The CDR3 has 14 residues. CDR3 amino acids: CASSPDTGEETQYF. In DNA form, the CDR3 reads TGCGCCAGCAGCCCAGACACAGGGGAAGAGACCCAGTACTTC.

The rearrangement uses TRBV11-1 and TRBJ1-4; D is undetermined. V was cut by 4 bases and J by 5 bases, with 14 bases left in between. CDR1 and CDR2 (germline): SGHAT, FQDESV (reference sequence). CDR3 length: 15 amino acids. The CDR3 sequence is CASSSSRRENEKLFF. CDR3 coding DNA: TGTGCCAGCAGCTCGTCCCGGCGGGAGAATGAAAAACTGTTTTTT.

The V and J genes are TRBV29-1 and TRBJ2-1; TRBD2 agrees at 11 bases. CDR3 length: 17 residues. In germline, CDR1 is SQVTM, CDR2 ANQGSEA. Germline trimming cut 2 bases from V and 3 bases from J; bases unmatched to any gene: 9. CDR3 residues: CSVERLILAGGYNEQFF. The CDR3 DNA sequence: TGCAGCGTTGAAAGGCTTATTCTAGCGGGAGGCTACAATGAGCAGTTCTTC.

This clonotype was seen only a few times. The CDR3 nucleotides are TGTGCCAGCAGCCTGGGGGCAGCCAAAAACATTCAGTACTTC. Translation gives CASSLGAAKNIQYF. V gene TRBV7-9 combines with J gene TRBJ2-4; a possible D gene is TRBD1 (6 bases). The CDR3 contains 14 residues. V dropped 5 bases and J dropped 0 bases, with 8 bases sitting between them. The germline CDR1 and CDR2 sequences are SEHNR and FQNEAQ (reference sequence).

This chain joins TRBV20-1 and TRBJ1-2; tentative D call: TRBD1 (5 bases). Germline CDR1 DFQATT, CDR2 SNEGSKA (reference sequence). V was pared by 5 bases and J by 4 bases, with 20 bases between. This CDR3 has 15 amino acids. This CDR3 is CSASPEGRISYGYTF. The CDR3 DNA reads as TGCAGTGCTTCCCCAGAGGGGCGAATCTCCTATGGCTACACCTTC.

The chain joins TRBV27 to TRBJ1-2, with 8 bases aligning to TRBD1. The germline V gene encodes CDR1 MNHEY and CDR2 SMNVEV (reference sequence). After removal of 5 bases from V and 8 bases from J, the junction contained 10 bases not matched to a gene. The CDR3 is 14 residues long. The CDR3, as DNA: TGTGCCAGCAGTCCCGACAGGGGAGGTGGGGGCTACACCTTC. Translating it yields CASSPDRGGGGYTF.

This clonotype occurred a few times. The chain combines TRBV29-1 with TRBJ2-2; D call uncertain. CDR3 length: 14 amino acids. The germline V gene has CDR1 SQVTM and CDR2 ANQGSEA. The germline V and J ends were trimmed by 4 bases and 4 bases, with 13 bases remaining between them. The CDR3 is CSVVGGRSTGELFF. As DNA, the CDR3 is TGCAGCGTTGTGGGTGGCAGGAGCACCGGGGAGCTGTTTTTT.